One and the same sample provided the 29 T cell receptor beta chains below, sequenced in a study of cytomegalovirus exposure and HLA in healthy donors (dated 2017 in TCRdb). The library was generated by the immunoSEQ multiplex PCR assay. A mixture of 60 forward primers for TCR Vbeta segments and 13 reverse primers for TCR Jbeta segments was used in the multiplex PCR. The immuneACCESS repertoire file appears here via TCRdb, limited to in-frame rearrangements. These files lack a portion of the clones; in checked studies, under half of the deficit traces to unresolved V genes, and the cause of the others is not known. For this sample the table gives 150,000 to 200,000 clones, of which roughly 85% were detected only once. The top ten clones comprise about 1.8% of the sample. Sequencing used PBMCs. These receptors all stem from a woman between 18 and 29 years old in good health and CMV-seronegative.

The chain links TRBV7-9 to TRBJ2-7; TRBD2 is a possible D gene (5 bases). With 5 bases removed from V and 2 bases from J, the gap between germline ends came to 10 bases. Germline V lookup: CDR1 SEHNR, CDR2 FQNEAQ (reference sequence). This CDR3 has 13 residues. The chain's CDR3 is CASSPAGTYEQYF. The CDR3 DNA reads TGTGCCAGCAGCCCTGCGGGCACCTACGAGCAGTACTTC.

The chain joins TRBV5-6 to TRBJ2-7, with TRBD1 identical over 10 bases. Germline CDR1 and CDR2: SGHDT and YYEEEE. J lost 3 bases, V lost 4 bases, and 4 bases had no gene match. This CDR3 region has 14 residues. The CDR3 protein is CASSLTGGDYEQYF. The DNA of the CDR3 is TGTGCCAGCAGCCTGACAGGGGGCGACTACGAGCAGTACTTC.

This chain's CDR3 is CASLLARDRGLCGNTIYF. As DNA, the CDR3 is TGCGCCAGCCTCTTGGCCCGGGACAGGGGGCTTTGTGGAAACACCATATATTTT. This sequence joins TRBV23-1 and TRBJ1-3; 12 bases fit TRBD1. TRBV23-1 is classed as an ORF, of uncertain function. J gave up 3 bases and V 8 bases, and 14 bases lay outside the gene matches. CDR3 length equals 18 residues.

This chain joins TRBV28 and TRBJ2-2, with D tentatively TRBD2 (5 bases). The V end lost 3 bases, the J end lost 6 bases, and 14 bases lay between the germline ends. Germline CDR1 reads MDHEN; CDR2 reads SYDVKM. This CDR3 comprises 15 residues. Here the CDR3 reads CASSFSVNGAGELFF. CDR3 nucleotide sequence: TGTGCCAGCAGTTTTTCGGTGAACGGGGCCGGGGAGCTGTTTTTT.

A few counts support this clone. The gene calls are TRBV5-4 and TRBJ2-3; TRBD2 agrees at 12 bases. In germline, CDR1 is SGHNT, CDR2 YYREEE (reference sequence). The CDR3 spans 15 residues. J lost 3 bases, V lost 3 bases, and 2 bases had no gene match. This CDR3 reads CASSSLAGGTDTQYF. The CDR3 nucleotides read TGTGCCAGCAGCTCCCTAGCGGGAGGGACAGATACGCAGTATTTT.

The chain employs TRBV18 and TRBJ1-1, with D possibly matching TRBD1 (6 bases). CDR3 length: 15 amino acids. Trimming pared 2 bases from V and 4 bases from J, leaving 14 bases between. The V gene's germline CDR1 is KGHSH and CDR2 LQKENI. The CDR3: CASSPAQGRVTEAFF. The CDR3 bases are TGTGCCAGCTCACCAGCACAGGGTCGAGTCACTGAAGCTTTCTTT. Drawing the rest from reference TRBV18 and TRBJ1-1, the complete variable domain is NAGVMQNPRHLVRRRGQEARLRCSPMKGHSHVYWYRQLPEEGLKFMVYLQKENIIDESGMPKERFSAEFPKEGPSILRIQQVVRGDSAAYFCASSPAQGRVTEAFFGQGTRLTVV.

The V and J genes are TRBV11-2 and TRBJ1-1; D uncertain. Per germline, CDR1 SGHAT and CDR2 FQNNGV. Trimming removed 5 bases at V and 1 base at J, with 8 bases between. This CDR3 region has 13 residues. CDR3 in DNA: TGTGCCAGCAGCACTACCTCGAACACTGAAGCTTTCTTT. This translates into CASSTTSNTEAFF.

The V call is TRBV29-1, the J call TRBJ2-3; D may be TRBD2 (6 bases). Germline CDR1 is SQVTM and CDR2 is ANQGSEA. The V end lost 8 bases, the J end lost 3 bases, and 15 bases lay between the germline ends. This CDR3 is 13 amino acids long. The CDR3 nucleotides read TGCAGCACGGGGCGGGGTATGACAGATACGCAGTATTTT. Translated: CSTGRGMTDTQYF.

The sample holds a few counts of this clone. The chain employs TRBV28 and TRBJ2-1, with D possibly matching TRBD2 (5 bases). CDR1 MDHEN and CDR2 SYDVKM come from the germline V gene. This CDR3 is 14 amino acids long. The V end was cut by 3 bases, the J end by 3 bases, with 9 bases between. As DNA, the CDR3 is TGTGCCAGCAGTTTGCTTGGGAGCTACAATGAGCAGTTCTTC. It encodes CASSLLGSYNEQFF.

In its sample, this clone was seen a few times. The chain combines TRBV30 with TRBJ1-1; the D gene is possibly TRBD1 (5 bases). The V and J ends lost 0 bases and 5 bases respectively, with 16 bases between them. This CDR3 is 15 amino acids long. CDR1 is GTSNPN and CDR2 is SVGIG in the germline V gene (reference sequence). CDR3 sequence (DNA): TGTGCCTGGAGTGTTGACAGCCTTGGGTTAACTGAAGCTTTCTTT. Translation: CAWSVDSLGLTEAFF.

CDR3 sequence (DNA): TGTGCCATCAGGGGACTCTCTGGAAACACCATATATTTT. This encodes CAIRGLSGNTIYF. The chain has TRBV10-3 and TRBJ1-3; maybe TRBD1 (5 bases). Trimming cost V 6 bases and J 0 bases, with 6 bases left between them. CDR1 is ENHRY and CDR2 is SYGVKD in the germline V gene. This CDR3 spans 13 amino acids.

The J gene is TRBJ2-1, the V gene TRBV11-3; TRBD1 matches 7 bases. This CDR3 contains 16 residues. V was pared by 0 bases and J by 3 bases, with 5 bases of the junction left unmatched. CDR1 and CDR2 (germline): SGHNT, YENEEA. The CDR3 is CASSLDRGTVYNEQFF. The CDR3 nucleotides read TGTGCCAGCAGCTTAGATAGGGGGACAGTCTACAATGAGCAGTTCTTC.

The rearrangement uses TRBV27 and TRBJ1-2, with TRBD1 matching over 9 bases. CDR1 is MNHEY, CDR2 SMNVEV, per germline (reference sequence). V was clipped by 6 bases and J by 3 bases; unmatched bases: 8. The CDR3 loop spans 15 amino acids. The CDR3: CASRTPTGGDYGYTF. The CDR3 DNA reads TGTGCCAGCAGAACTCCAACAGGGGGCGACTATGGCTACACCTTC.

On this clone: A read error may produce the germline difference seen at one junction end. The same CDR3 can be traced to other DNA sequences in this sample. The chain joins TRBV28 to TRBJ1-1; the D is unclear. Germline CDR1 reads MDHEN; CDR2 reads SYDVKM. The CDR3 length is 15 residues. The CDR3 reads CASSLLGLESTEAFF. In nucleotides, the CDR3 is TGTGCCAGTAGTTTACTCGGACTGGAATCCACTGAAGCTTTCTTT.

The V gene is TRBV29-1, the J gene TRBJ1-1; tentatively, D is TRBD1 (6 bases). Between the trimmed V and J ends, which lost 4 bases and 5 bases, there was a span of 14 bases. Germline CDR1 reads SQVTM; CDR2 reads ANQGSEA. The CDR3 consists of 13 residues. This CDR3 reads CSVVQGVETEAFF. CDR3 nucleotide sequence: TGCAGCGTTGTACAGGGTGTGGAAACTGAAGCTTTCTTT.

Turning to this clone: A junction boundary mismatches the germline segment, possibly from a read error. The rearrangement joins TRBV14 to TRBJ2-1, with 9 positions matching TRBD2. CDR1 is SGHDN and CDR2 is FVKESK in the germline V gene. CDR3 length equals 15 residues. CDR3 protein: CANSQLSGRSTEQFF. The CDR3 region has the DNA TGTGCCAACAGCCAGCTTAGCGGGAGATCAACTGAGCAGTTCTTC.

The CDR3 nucleotides are TGTGCCAGCAGCTTAGGGACTAGCAGCTACAATGAGCAGTTCTTC. It yields the protein CASSLGTSSYNEQFF. V is TRBV7-2 and J is TRBJ2-1, with 8 nucleotides matching TRBD2. The ends lost 1 base at V and 3 bases at J; junction bases unmatched: 2. This CDR3 is built from 15 residues. Germline loops: CDR1 SGHTA, CDR2 FQGNSA.

The chain couples TRBV15 to TRBJ1-5, with unresolved D. This CDR3 region has 16 residues. Germline V gives CDR1 LNHNV, CDR2 YYDKDF (reference sequence). V lost 0 bases and J lost 2, with 11 bases in between. The CDR3 sequence is CATSRDRITGNQPQHF. Written as DNA, the CDR3 is TGTGCCACCAGCAGAGATCGGATAACAGGCAATCAGCCCCAGCATTTT.

This rearrangement joins TRBV7-9 to TRBJ1-1, with TRBD1 as a possible D gene (6 bases). The CDR3 is made up of 14 amino acids. Germline V lookup: CDR1 SEHNR, CDR2 FQNEAQ (reference sequence). Trimming cost V 1 base and J 3 bases, with 9 bases left between them. The CDR3 region is CASSLVAGDTEAFF. The DNA for the CDR3 is TGTGCCAGCAGCTTAGTAGCAGGGGACACTGAAGCTTTCTTT.

The chain uses TRBV13 and TRBJ2-5; 7 nucleotides match TRBD1. Germline CDR1 PRHDT, CDR2 FYEKMQ (reference sequence). The CDR3 consists of 14 residues. J was trimmed by 5 bases and V by 1 base; bases with no gene match: 4. CDR3 DNA sequence: TGTGCCAGCAGCTTAGAGGGGGCCGGGGAGACCCAGTACTTC. Protein product: CASSLEGAGETQYF. The whole variable domain, remainder taken from reference TRBV13 and TRBJ2-5, is AAGVIQSPRHLIKEKRETATLKCYPIPRHDTVYWYQQGPGQDPQFLISFYEKMQSDKGSIPDRFSAQQFSDYHSELNMSSLELGDSALYFCASSLEGAGETQYFGPGTRLLVL.

This rearrangement joins TRBV7-2 to TRBJ2-1, with D possibly TRBD2 on 5 matching bases. V dropped 7 bases and J dropped 8 bases, with 24 bases sitting between them. CDR1 SGHTA and CDR2 FQGNSA come from the germline V gene. This CDR3 comprises 16 residues. CDR3 DNA sequence: TGTGCCAGCACTAGCCGCCCTAAGTTAGGGTGGGATGAGCAGTTCTTC. It yields the protein CASTSRPKLGWDEQFF.

The chain carries TRBV7-8 and TRBJ1-4; D perhaps matches TRBD1 (6 bases). Trimming took off 2 bases at V and 8 bases at J, with 9 bases between the two ends. Germline assignment: CDR1 SGHVS and CDR2 FQNEAQ. This CDR3 has 13 amino acids. This chain's CDR3 is CASSLRGWEKLFF. Here the CDR3 DNA reads TGTGCCAGCAGCTTAAGGGGGTGGGAAAAACTGTTTTTT.

This clone has just one count. DNA of the CDR3: TGTGCCAGCAGCCCGGGGTTTGGCTACACCTTC. Its translation: CASSPGFGYTF. The rearrangement uses TRBV7-2 and TRBJ1-2, with no clear D. Trimming took off 5 bases at V and 7 bases at J, with 8 bases between the two ends. This CDR3 spans 11 amino acids. In germline, CDR1 is SGHTA, CDR2 FQGNSA.

V and J are TRBV21-1 and TRBJ2-7; TRBD1 reflects the table's D call only, with no check against the DNA. TRBV21-1 is designated a pseudogene. This CDR3 has 15 amino acids. CDR3: CASSTRQGAAYEQYV. The CDR3 DNA sequence: TGTGCCAGCAGCACAAGACAGGGGGCAGCCTACGAGCAGTACGTC.

This chain connects TRBV19 to TRBJ1-2; the match to TRBD1 covers 7 bases. Looked up from germline, CDR1 is LNHDA and CDR2 is SQIVND (reference sequence). The V segment lost 4 bases and the J segment 5 bases; nucleotides outside the gene matches: 25. CDR3 length: 20 residues. This CDR3 reads CASSTNRILRQGPRGYGYTF. CDR3 DNA: TGTGCCAGTAGTACCAACCGCATCCTCAGACAGGGCCCCCGAGGTTATGGCTACACCTTC.

The chain recombines TRBV7-2 with TRBJ2-3, with 7 bases aligning to TRBD2. The CDR3 consists of 18 residues. CDR1 is SGHTA and CDR2 is FQGNSA in the germline V gene. The V segment lost 1 base and the J segment 3 bases; nucleotides outside the gene matches: 13. The CDR3 reads CASSLGGWGGGRTDTQYF. DNA of the CDR3: TGTGCCAGCAGCTTAGGAGGGTGGGGGGGAGGGAGGACAGATACGCAGTATTTT.

J is TRBJ1-2 and V is TRBV25-1; 10 nucleotides line up with TRBD1. This CDR3 spans 17 amino acids. Trimming cost V 4 bases and J 5 bases; bases outside gene matches: 13. CDR1 MGHDK and CDR2 SYGVNS come from the germline V gene. The CDR3 protein is CASSGSGTGEKLYGYTF. The CDR3 region has the DNA TGTGCCAGCAGTGGATCCGGGACAGGGGAGAAATTGTATGGCTACACCTTC.

V usage is TRBV28 and J usage is TRBJ2-5, with 9 bases aligning to TRBD2. V was clipped by 3 bases and J by 5 bases; unmatched bases: 10. The V gene's germline CDR1 is MDHEN and CDR2 SYDVKM. CDR3 length: 16 amino acids. The CDR3, as DNA: TGTGCCAGCAGTTTGGGGACTAGCCGGAGTGCGGAGACCCAGTACTTC. It encodes CASSLGTSRSAETQYF. Complete variable domain (other parts from reference TRBV28 and TRBJ2-5): DVKVTQSSRYLVKRTGEKVFLECVQDMDHENMFWYRQDPGLGLRLIYFSYDVKMKEKGDIPEGYSVSREKKERFSLILESASTNQTSMYLCASSLGTSRSAETQYFGPGTRLLVL.

In this sample, this clone turned up a few times. J is TRBJ1-3 and V is TRBV28; D possibly corresponds to TRBD1 (6 bases). The CDR3 consists of 12 residues. Germline CDR1 MDHEN, CDR2 SYDVKM. Trimming left V 6 bases short and J 5 bases short, with 8 bases between. CDR3 nucleotide sequence: TGTGCCAGCAGGGGGGGGCGAAACACCATATATTTT. Translated: CASRGGRNTIYF.